This TCR beta chain was documented in a study of T cell repertoires in ileal Crohn's disease. The CDR3 covers 16 residues. In germline, CDR1 is MNHNS, CDR2 SASEGT. The junction had 9 bases not matched to a gene; V was cut back by 4 bases and J by 1 base. The study, taken as a whole, reports: High-frequency clones were more common in sorted CD8 than CD4 cells. Active smokers at surgery had more clonal expansions than non-smokers.

The data were produced by immunoSEQ multiplex PCR, yet TCRdb's version contains in-frame clones alone and is incomplete. The sample lists roughly 9,100 clones, 65% to 85% occurring once. This clone was seen more than once but under ten times. Its matching antigen is unknown. What was sequenced was ileal tissue. The sequence was collected from an adult with Crohn's disease. The V gene is TRBV6-1, the J gene TRBJ2-5; 7 positions agree with TRBD2. The CDR3 reads CASSVRLADFQETQYF. The CDR3 DNA reads as TGTGCCAGCAGTGTACGTCTAGCGGACTTCCAAGAGACCCAGTACTTC.